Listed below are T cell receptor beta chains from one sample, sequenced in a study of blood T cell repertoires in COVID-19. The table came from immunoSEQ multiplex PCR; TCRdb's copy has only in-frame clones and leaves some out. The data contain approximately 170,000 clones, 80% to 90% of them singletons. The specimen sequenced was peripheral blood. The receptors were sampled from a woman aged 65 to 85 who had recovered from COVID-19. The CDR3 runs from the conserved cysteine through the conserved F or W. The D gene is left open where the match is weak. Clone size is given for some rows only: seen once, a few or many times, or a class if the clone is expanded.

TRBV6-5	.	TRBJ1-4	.	CASTQQGLGEKLFF	TGTGCCAGCACCCAACAGGGATTAGGAGAAAAACTGTTTTTT
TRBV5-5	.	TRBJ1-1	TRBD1	CASSLGPGTAVSEAFF	TGTGCCAGCAGCTTGGGACCCGGGACAGCAGTCTCTGAAGCTTTCTTT
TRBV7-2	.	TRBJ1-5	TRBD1	CASSSFGQGAQHF	TGTGCCAGCAGCTCCTTCGGACAGGGGGCCCAGCATTTT
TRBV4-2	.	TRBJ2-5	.	CASKPTGQETQYF	TGTGCCAGCAAGCCCACAGGGCAAGAGACCCAGTACTTC
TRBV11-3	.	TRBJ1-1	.	CASSPRGGTEAFF	TGTGCCAGCAGCCCCCGGGGGGGGACTGAAGCTTTCTTT
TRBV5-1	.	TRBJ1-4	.	CASSTENAGLNEKLFF	TGCGCCAGCAGCACGGAAAACGCAGGGTTGAATGAAAAACTGTTTTTT
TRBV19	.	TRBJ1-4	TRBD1	CASSKTGGLFF	TGTGCCAGTAGTAAGACAGGGGGACTGTTTTTT
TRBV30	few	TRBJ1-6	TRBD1	CAWQRDRGSPLHF	TGTGCCTGGCAACGGGACAGGGGATCACCCCTCCACTTT
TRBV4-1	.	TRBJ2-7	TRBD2	CASSHPSGSVYEQYF	TGCGCCAGCAGCCACCCCAGCGGGAGTGTCTACGAGCAGTACTTC
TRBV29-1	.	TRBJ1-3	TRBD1	CSVEAGTGNTIYF	TGCAGCGTTGAAGCCGGGACAGGGAACACCATATATTTT
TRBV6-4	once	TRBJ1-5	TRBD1	CASSRTGGNQPQHF	TGTGCCAGCAGCAGGACAGGGGGAAATCAGCCCCAGCATTTT
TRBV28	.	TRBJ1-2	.	CASRPGTNYGYTF	TGTGCCAGCAGGCCCGGGACAAACTATGGCTACACCTTC
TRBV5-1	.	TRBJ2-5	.	CASSLVAAQETQYF	TGCGCCAGCAGCTTGGTGGCAGCGCAAGAGACCCAGTACTTC
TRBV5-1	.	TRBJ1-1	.	CASSRGGTNTEAFF	TGCGCCAGCAGCCGAGGAGGGACCAACACTGAAGCTTTCTTT
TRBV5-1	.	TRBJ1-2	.	CASSRLREAHGYTF	TGCGCCAGCAGCCGATTGAGGGAAGCCCATGGCTACACCTTC
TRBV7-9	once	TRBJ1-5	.	CASSLGQAPSGPQHF	TGTGCCAGCAGCCTGGGGCAGGCACCCTCTGGACCCCAGCATTTT
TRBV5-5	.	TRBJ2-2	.	CASSLVWGAGELFF	TGTGCCAGCAGCTTGGTTTGGGGGGCCGGGGAGCTGTTTTTT
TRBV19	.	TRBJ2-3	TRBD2	CASTPSGRGDTQYF	TGTGCCAGTACCCCTAGCGGGAGGGGAGATACGCAGTATTTT
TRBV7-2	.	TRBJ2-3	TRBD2	CASSGAGTISDTQYF	TGTGCCAGCAGCGGAGCCGGGACTATCTCCGATACGCAGTATTTT
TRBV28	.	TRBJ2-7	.	CASSLFGRGYEQYF	TGTGCCAGCAGCCTATTCGGCAGGGGTTACGAGCAGTACTTC
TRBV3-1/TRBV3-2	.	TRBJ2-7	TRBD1	CASSAQGAGEQYF	TGTGCCAGCAGCGCACAGGGGGCGGGAGAGCAGTACTTC
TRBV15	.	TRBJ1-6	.	CATSAQENSPLHF	TGTGCCACCAGCGCCCAAGAGAATTCACCCCTCCACTTT
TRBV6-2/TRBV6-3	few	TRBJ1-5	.	CASSSGGTNQPQHF	TGTGCCAGCAGTTCCGGGGGGACCAATCAGCCCCAGCATTTT
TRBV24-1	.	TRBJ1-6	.	CATSDFEAGGEQSPLHF	TGTGCCACCAGTGATTTTGAGGCCGGAGGCGAACAGTCACCCCTCCACTTT
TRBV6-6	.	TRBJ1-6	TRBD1	CASSSAGGPASPLHF	TGTGCCAGCAGTTCGGCAGGGGGCCCCGCTTCACCCCTCCACTTT
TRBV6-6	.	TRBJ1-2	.	CASSYEGDYGYTF	TGTGCCAGCAGTTACGAGGGGGACTATGGCTACACCTTC
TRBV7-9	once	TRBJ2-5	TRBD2	CASSLGRERVTQYF	TGTGCCAGCAGCTTAGGGCGGGAGCGGGTGACCCAGTACTTC
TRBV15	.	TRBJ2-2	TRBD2	CATSKRTPSGEHTGELFF	TGTGCCACCAGCAAAAGAACCCCTAGCGGGGAACACACCGGGGAGCTGTTTTTT
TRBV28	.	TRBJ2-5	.	CASSFLGRGETQYF	TGTGCCAGCAGTTTTCTCGGGCGAGGGGAGACCCAGTACTTC
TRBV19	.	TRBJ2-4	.	CATASRGGKNIQYF	TGTGCCACTGCCTCCAGGGGAGGGAAAAACATTCAGTACTTC
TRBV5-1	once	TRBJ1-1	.	CASSLTQGNEAFF	TGCGCCAGCAGCTTAACACAGGGTAATGAAGCTTTCTTT
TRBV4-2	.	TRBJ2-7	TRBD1	CASSTRDRDYEQYF	TGTGCCAGCAGCACCCGGGACAGGGATTACGAGCAGTACTTC
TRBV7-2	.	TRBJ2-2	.	CASSSRGGGAGELFF	TGTGCCAGCAGCTCCAGGGGAGGGGGAGCCGGGGAGCTGTTTTTT
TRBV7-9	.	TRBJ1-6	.	CASSVEPHDNSPLHF	TGTGCCAGCAGCGTCGAGCCCCATGATAATTCACCCCTCCACTTT
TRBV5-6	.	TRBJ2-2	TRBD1	CASSLGGGQGTGELFF	TGTGCCAGCAGCTTGGGAGGGGGCCAGGGGACCGGGGAGCTGTTTTTT
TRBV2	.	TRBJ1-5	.	CASRTGGPGQPQHF	TGTGCCAGCAGAACGGGGGGCCCGGGGCAGCCCCAGCATTTT
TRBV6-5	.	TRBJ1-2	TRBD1	CASSRQGSDGYTF	TGTGCCAGCAGCCGACAGGGCTCGGATGGCTACACCTTC
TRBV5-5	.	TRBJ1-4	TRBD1	CASSPWTGSNEKLFF	TGTGCCAGCAGCCCATGGACAGGGTCTAATGAAAAACTGTTTTTT
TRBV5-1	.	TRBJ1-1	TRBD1	CASSLVGQGAHTEAFF	TGCGCCAGCAGCTTGGTTGGACAGGGGGCCCACACTGAAGCTTTCTTT
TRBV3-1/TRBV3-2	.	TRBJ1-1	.	CASSQEGAPGAFF	TGTGCCAGCAGCCAAGAGGGGGCACCTGGAGCTTTCTTT
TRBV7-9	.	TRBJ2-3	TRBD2	CASSPGTSGVDTQYF	TGTGCCAGCAGCCCCGGGACTAGCGGGGTGGATACGCAGTATTTT
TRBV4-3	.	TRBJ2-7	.	CASSQGASDYEQYF	TGCGCCAGCAGCCAAGGGGCATCGGACTACGAGCAGTACTTC
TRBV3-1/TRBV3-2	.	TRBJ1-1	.	CASSQIAGGAFF	TGTGCCAGCAGCCAAATTGCAGGAGGGGCTTTCTTT
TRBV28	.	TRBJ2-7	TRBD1	CASSSDHRGYEQYF	TGTGCCAGCAGTTCGGACCACAGGGGCTACGAGCAGTACTTC
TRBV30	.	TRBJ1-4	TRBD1	CAWSGDSNEKLFF	TGTGCCTGGAGTGGGGACAGTAATGAAAAACTGTTTTTT
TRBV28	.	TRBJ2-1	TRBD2	CASSLAGVYNEQFF	TGTGCCAGCAGTCTAGCGGGAGTGTACAATGAGCAGTTCTTC
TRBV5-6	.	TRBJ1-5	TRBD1	CASSLRGRNQPQHF	TGTGCCAGCAGCTTGAGGGGGCGGAATCAGCCCCAGCATTTT
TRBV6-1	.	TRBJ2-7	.	CASSEAGGPYEQYF	TGTGCCAGCAGTGAAGCGGGAGGCCCCTACGAGCAGTACTTC
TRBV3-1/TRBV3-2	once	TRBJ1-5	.	CASSGRDTYQPQHF	TGTGCCAGCAGCGGCCGGGACACCTATCAGCCCCAGCATTTT
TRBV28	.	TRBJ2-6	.	CASSLDASGANVLTF	TGTGCCAGCAGTTTAGATGCGTCGGGGGCCAACGTCCTGACTTTC
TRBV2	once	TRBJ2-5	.	CASQSIPQETQYF	TGTGCCAGTCAAAGCATACCCCAAGAGACCCAGTACTTC
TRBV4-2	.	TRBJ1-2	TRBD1	CASSQALEGASNYGYTF	TGTGCCAGCAGCCAAGCCCTTGAGGGGGCTTCAAACTATGGCTACACCTTC
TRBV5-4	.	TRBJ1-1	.	CASTPPGNTEAFF	TGTGCCAGCACCCCCCCAGGGAACACTGAAGCTTTCTTT
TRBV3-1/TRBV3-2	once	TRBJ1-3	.	CASTYSGNTIYF	TGTGCCAGCACCTACAGTGGAAACACCATATATTTT
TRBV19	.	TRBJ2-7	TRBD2	CASSIGAREGPYEQYF	TGTGCCAGTAGTATAGGGGCGCGGGAGGGCCCCTACGAGCAGTACTTC
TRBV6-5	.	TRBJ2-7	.	CASSRQGGSYEQYF	TGTGCCAGCAGTCGACAGGGAGGCTCCTACGAGCAGTACTTC